This T cell receptor (beta chain) was documented in a study of OX40 agonist ivuxolimab in advanced cancers. Study as a whole: Cancers in dose escalation were hepatocellular, melanoma, renal cell and head and neck. General observations from the study: Dose levels from 0.1 to 3.0 mg/kg saw CD4+ and CD8+ blood T cells expand clonally by week 6. Antigen targets of the expanded peripheral T cells went undetermined.

TCRdb's table, derived via immunoSEQ multiplex PCR, lists solely in-frame clones and lacks some. Of around 55,000 clones listed, 86% are singletons. This clone was counted a single time. Its target is not known. The sample holds other DNA sequences that translate to the same CDR3. Trimming removed 3 bases at V and 0 bases at J, with 15 bases between. The CDR3 spans 16 residues. Looked up from germline, CDR1 is LNHDA and CDR2 is SQIVND (reference sequence). This chain uses TRBV19 with TRBJ2-7, with D possibly matching TRBD1 (9 bases). This clonotype was obtained from an adult with an advanced solid tumor such as melanoma, head and neck, liver or kidney cancer. Sequencing was performed on CD4+ or CD8+ T cells sorted from blood, taken in a trial of the OX40 agonist ivuxolimab. For the CDR3, the DNA is TGTGCCAGTAGTATCCGGGAGGGACAGGGCTCCTACGAGCAGTACTTC. Its protein is CASSIREGQGSYEQYF.